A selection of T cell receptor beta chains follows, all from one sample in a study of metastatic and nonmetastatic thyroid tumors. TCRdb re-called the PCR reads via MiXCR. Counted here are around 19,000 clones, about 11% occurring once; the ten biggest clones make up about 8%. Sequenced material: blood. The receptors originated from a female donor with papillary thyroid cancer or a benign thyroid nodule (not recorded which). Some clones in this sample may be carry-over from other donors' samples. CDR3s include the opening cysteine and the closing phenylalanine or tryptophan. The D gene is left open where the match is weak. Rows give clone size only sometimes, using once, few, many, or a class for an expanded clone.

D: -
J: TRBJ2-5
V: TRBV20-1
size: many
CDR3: CSAREGGSLETQYF
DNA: TGCAGTGCTAGAGAGGGGGGAAGTTTAGAGACCCAGTACTTC

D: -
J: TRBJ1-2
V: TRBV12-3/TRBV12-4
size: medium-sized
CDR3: CASSLAGKSDYGYTF
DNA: TGTGCCAGCAGTTTAGCTGGCAAGTCCGACTATGGCTACACCTTC

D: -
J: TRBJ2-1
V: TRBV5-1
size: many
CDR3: CASSPLATGNNEQFF
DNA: TGCGCCAGCAGCCCCCTAGCCACGGGGAACAATGAGCAGTTCTTC

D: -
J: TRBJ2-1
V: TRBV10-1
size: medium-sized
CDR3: CASSDLRDEQFF
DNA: TGCGCCAGCAGTGATTTACGGGATGAGCAGTTCTTC

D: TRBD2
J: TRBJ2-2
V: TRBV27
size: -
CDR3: CANSLGLAGASGELFF
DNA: TGTGCCAACAGTCTCGGACTAGCGGGAGCCTCTGGGGAGCTCTTTTTT

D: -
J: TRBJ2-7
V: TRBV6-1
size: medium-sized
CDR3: CASSEQVSGADEQYF
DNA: TGTGCCAGCAGTGAACAGGTCTCGGGAGCCGACGAGCAGTACTTC

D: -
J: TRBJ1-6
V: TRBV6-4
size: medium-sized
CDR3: CASSDGWAGPNSPLHF
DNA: TGTGCCAGCAGTGACGGGTGGGCGGGCCCCAATTCACCCCTCCACTTT

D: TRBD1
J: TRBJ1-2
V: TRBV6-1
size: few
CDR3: CASSFLGQGAWGYTF
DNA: TGTGCCAGCAGCTTCCTGGGACAGGGTGCTTGGGGCTACACCTTC

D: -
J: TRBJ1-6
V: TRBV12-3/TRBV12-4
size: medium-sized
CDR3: CASSLELGGSLHF
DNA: TGTGCCAGCAGTTTAGAACTCGGGGGGTCCCTCCACTTT

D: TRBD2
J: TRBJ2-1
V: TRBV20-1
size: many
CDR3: CSASSGPAYNEQFF
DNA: TGCAGTGCTTCTAGCGGGCCCGCCTACAATGAGCAGTTCTTC

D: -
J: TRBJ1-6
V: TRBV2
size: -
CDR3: CASSDRTSNSPLHF
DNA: TGTGCCAGCAGCGATAGGACGAGTAATTCACCCCTCCACTTT

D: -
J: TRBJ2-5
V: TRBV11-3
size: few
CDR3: CASSLGGSTPYQETQYF
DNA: TGTGCCAGCAGCTTAGGAGGGAGTACTCCCTACCAAGAGACCCAGTACTTC

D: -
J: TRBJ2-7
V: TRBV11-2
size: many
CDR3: CASSKNYPYTISYEQYF
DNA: TGTGCCAGCAGCAAAAATTATCCGTATACTATCTCCTACGAGCAGTACTTC

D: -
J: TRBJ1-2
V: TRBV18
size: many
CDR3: CASSPRSGWGGYTF
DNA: TGTGCCAGCTCACCACGATCAGGGTGGGGCGGCTACACCTTC

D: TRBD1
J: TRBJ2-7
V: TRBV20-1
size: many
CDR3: CSVRGQRYEQYF
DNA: TGCAGTGTCAGGGGGCAGAGATACGAGCAGTACTTC

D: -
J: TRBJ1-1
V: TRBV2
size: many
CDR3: CASGRFNTEAFF
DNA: TGTGCCAGCGGTCGGTTCAACACTGAAGCTTTCTTT

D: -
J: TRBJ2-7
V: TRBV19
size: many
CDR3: CASSDSGNYEQYF
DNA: TGTGCCAGTAGTGACAGTGGGAACTACGAGCAGTACTTC

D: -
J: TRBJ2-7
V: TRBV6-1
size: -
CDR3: CASLLGLNHEQYF
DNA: TGTGCCAGCCTACTGGGACTCAACCACGAGCAGTACTTC

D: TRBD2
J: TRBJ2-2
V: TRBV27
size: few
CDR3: CASSSAGGDTGELFF
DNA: TGTGCCAGCAGCTCAGCGGGAGGTGACACTGGGGAGCTGTTTTTT

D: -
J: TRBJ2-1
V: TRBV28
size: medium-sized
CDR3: CASSLVYEQFF
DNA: TGTGCCAGCAGTTTGGTTTATGAGCAGTTCTTC

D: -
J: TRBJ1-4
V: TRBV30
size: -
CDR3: CAWGGHYNEKLFF
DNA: TGTGCCTGGGGGGGACATTACAATGAAAAACTGTTTTTT

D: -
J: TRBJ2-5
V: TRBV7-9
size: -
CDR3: CAISSLRTRLETQYF
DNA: TGTGCCATCAGCTCGCTGAGGACACGGTTAGAGACCCAGTACTTC

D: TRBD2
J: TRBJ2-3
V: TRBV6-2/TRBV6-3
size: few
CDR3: CASSDPFSGGYTDTQYF
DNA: TGTGCCAGCAGTGATCCCTTCAGCGGGGGGTACACAGATACGCAGTATTTT